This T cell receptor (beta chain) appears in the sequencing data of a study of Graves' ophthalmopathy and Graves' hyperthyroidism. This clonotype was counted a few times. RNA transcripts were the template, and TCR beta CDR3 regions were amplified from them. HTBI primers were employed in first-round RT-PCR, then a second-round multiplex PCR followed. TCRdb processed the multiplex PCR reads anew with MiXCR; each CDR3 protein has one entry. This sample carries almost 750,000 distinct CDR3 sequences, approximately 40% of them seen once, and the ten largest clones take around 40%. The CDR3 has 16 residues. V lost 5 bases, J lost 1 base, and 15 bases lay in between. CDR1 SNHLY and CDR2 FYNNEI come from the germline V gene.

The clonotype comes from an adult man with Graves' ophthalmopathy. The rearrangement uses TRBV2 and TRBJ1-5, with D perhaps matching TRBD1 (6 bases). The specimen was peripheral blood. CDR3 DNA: TGTGCCAGCAGTCCCCCTCGTAGGGGGAGCAATCAGCCCCAGCATTTT. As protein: CASSPPRRGSNQPQHF.